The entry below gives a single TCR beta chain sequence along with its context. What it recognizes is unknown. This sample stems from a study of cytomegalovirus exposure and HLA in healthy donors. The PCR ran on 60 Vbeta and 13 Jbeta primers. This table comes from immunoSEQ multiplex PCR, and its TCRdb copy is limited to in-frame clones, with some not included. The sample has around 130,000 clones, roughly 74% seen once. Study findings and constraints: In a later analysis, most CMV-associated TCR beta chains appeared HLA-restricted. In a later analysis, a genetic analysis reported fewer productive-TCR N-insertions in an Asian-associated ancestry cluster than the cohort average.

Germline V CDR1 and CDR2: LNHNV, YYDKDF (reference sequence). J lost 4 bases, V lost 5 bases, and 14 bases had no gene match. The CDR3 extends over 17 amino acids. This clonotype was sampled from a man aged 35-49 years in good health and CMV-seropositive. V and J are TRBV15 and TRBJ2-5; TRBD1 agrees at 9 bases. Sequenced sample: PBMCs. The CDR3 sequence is CATSGGTGQGASETQYF. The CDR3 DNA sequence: TGTGCCACCAGCGGCGGGACGGGACAGGGAGCGTCAGAGACCCAGTACTTC.